This TCR beta chain was captured by sequencing in a study of blood T cells in healthy people across ages. Drawn from each donor were ten milliliters of peripheral blood. V lost 5 bases to trimming and J lost 6 bases; unmatched junction nucleotides: 10. Per the germline V gene, CDR1 is MNHEY and CDR2 is SVGEGT. CDR3 size: 15 residues. Study-level points and caveats: Naive and antigen-experienced cells could not be conclusively compared, given unsorted PBMCs.

Using a J-beta primer mix together with a sample-barcoded 5' primer, a second PCR was run for about 7 to 12 cycles. The authors tagged each cDNA molecule using a template-switch adaptor with 12 random nucleotides. In TCRdb, the 5' RACE reads were re-called with MiXCR into one record per CDR3 protein. The data hold approximately 730,000 distinct CDR3 sequences, with 40% to 45% observed a single time. Points on this clonotype: No antigen is known for it.

Sequences were obtained from blood. The sequence derives from a woman aged 55-70 years in good health. This chain joins TRBV6-2 or TRBV6-3 and TRBJ2-1, with 7 bases fitting TRBD1. The CDR3, as DNA: TGTGCCAGCAGTCACATCGGACAGGAGGCCAATGAGCAGTTCTTC. This encodes CASSHIGQEANEQFF.